The clone carrying this T cell receptor (beta chain) was detected a few times. What it binds is unknown. This specimen belongs to a study of beta chain features in type 1 diabetes. At the level of the study: Age, gender, cell numbers and subset yield matched between patients and controls.

Of the isolated RNA, all was reverse transcribed, and so the sequenced material was expressed TCRB transcripts. Here immunoSEQ multiplex PCR was the method, and the copy in TCRdb shows in-frame clones only, minus some. Of 450,000 to 600,000 clones in the sample, roughly 31% were seen once. This CDR3 region has 15 residues. With V trimmed by 0 bases and J by 4 bases, 4 bases remained unmatched. Germline CDR1 is SGDLS and CDR2 is YYNGEE. Study observations and caveats: PCR might favor shorter templates, equally in patients and controls. When VDJ junctions were examined, type 1 diabetes patients showed fewer insertions and more deletions. Moderate yet significant TCRB CDR3 shortening was seen in Type 1 diabetes patients in all four CD4+ subsets.

This chain connects TRBV9 to TRBJ2-5; 9 bases are a match to TRBD2. The sequenced sample was naive CD4+ T cells from blood. The TCR originated in a man aged 18 to 30 in good health. The CDR3 loop reads CASSVGVSGRETQYF. As DNA, the CDR3 is TGTGCCAGCAGCGTAGGTGTTAGCGGGAGAGAGACCCAGTACTTC.